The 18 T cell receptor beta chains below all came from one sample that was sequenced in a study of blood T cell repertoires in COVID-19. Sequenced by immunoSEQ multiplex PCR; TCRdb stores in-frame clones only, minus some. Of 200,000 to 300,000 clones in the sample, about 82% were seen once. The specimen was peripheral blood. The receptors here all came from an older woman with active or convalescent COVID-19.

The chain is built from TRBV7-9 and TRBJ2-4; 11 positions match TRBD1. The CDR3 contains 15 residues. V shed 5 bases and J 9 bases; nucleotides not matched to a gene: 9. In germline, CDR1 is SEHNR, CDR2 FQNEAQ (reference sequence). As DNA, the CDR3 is TGTGCCAGCAGCCCCCGGGACAGGGGGGAGGCCATTCAGTACTTC. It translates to CASSPRDRGEAIQYF.

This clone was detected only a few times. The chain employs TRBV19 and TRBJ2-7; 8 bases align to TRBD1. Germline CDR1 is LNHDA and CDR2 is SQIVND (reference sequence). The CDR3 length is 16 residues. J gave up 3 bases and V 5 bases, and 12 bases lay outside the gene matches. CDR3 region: CASSATRGPPLYEQYF. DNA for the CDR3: TGTGCCAGTAGTGCGACCAGGGGGCCCCCCCTCTACGAGCAGTACTTC.

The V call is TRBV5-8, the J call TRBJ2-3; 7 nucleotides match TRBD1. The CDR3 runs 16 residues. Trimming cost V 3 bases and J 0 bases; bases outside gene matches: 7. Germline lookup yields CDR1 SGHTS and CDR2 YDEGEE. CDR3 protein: CASSYGQAISTDTQYF. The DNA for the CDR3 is TGTGCCAGCAGCTACGGACAGGCGATTAGCACAGATACGCAGTATTTT.

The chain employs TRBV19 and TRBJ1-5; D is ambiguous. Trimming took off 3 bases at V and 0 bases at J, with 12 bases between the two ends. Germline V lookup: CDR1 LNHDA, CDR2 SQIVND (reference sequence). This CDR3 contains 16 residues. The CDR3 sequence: CASSMNILNSNQPQHF. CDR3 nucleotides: TGTGCCAGTAGTATGAACATCCTCAATAGCAATCAGCCCCAGCATTTT.

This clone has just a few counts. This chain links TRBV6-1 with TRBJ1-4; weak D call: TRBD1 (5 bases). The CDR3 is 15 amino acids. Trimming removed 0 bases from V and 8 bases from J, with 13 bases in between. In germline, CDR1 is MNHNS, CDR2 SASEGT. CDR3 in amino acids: CASSEAPRVKEKLFF. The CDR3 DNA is TGTGCCAGCAGTGAAGCCCCCAGGGTAAAGGAAAAACTGTTTTTT.

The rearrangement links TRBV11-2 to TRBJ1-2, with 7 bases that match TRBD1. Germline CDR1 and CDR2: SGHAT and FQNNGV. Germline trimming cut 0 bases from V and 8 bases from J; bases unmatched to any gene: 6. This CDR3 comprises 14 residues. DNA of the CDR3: TGTGCCAGCAGCTTAGAAAGAGGGGGCAGCGGCTACACCTTC. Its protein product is CASSLERGGSGYTF.

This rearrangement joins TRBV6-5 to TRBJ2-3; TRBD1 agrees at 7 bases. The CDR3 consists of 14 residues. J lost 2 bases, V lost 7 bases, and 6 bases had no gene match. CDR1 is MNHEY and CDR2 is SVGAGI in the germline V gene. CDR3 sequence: CASKRDRYTDTQYF. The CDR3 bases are TGTGCCAGCAAGAGGGACAGATACACAGATACGCAGTATTTT.

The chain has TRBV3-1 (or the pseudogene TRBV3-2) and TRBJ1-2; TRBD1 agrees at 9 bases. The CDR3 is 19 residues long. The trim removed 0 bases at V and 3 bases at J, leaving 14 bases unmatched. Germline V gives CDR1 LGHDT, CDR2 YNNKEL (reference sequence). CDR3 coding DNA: TGTGCCAGCAGCCAAGAAGCGGTAACAGGGGGCCCAGGGCACTATGGCTACACCTTC. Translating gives CASSQEAVTGGPGHYGYTF.

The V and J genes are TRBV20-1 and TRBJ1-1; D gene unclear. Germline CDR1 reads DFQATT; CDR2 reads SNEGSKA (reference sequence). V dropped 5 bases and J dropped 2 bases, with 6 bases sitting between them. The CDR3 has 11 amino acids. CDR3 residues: CSAPRNTEAFF. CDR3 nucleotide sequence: TGCAGTGCTCCTCGTAACACTGAAGCTTTCTTT.

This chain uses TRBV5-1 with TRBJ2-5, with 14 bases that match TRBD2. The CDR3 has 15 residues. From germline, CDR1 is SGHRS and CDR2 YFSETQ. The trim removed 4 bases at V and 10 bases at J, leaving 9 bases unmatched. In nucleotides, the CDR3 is TGCGCCAGCAGCCTCAGGACTAGCGGGGGGACAGGCCAGTACTTC. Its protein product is CASSLRTSGGTGQYF.

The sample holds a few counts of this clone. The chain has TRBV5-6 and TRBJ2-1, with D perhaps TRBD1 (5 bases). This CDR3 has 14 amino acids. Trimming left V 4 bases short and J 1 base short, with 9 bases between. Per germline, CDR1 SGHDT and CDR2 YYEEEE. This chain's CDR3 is CASSKKGSYNEQFF. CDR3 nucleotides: TGTGCCAGCAGCAAGAAGGGGTCCTACAATGAGCAGTTCTTC.

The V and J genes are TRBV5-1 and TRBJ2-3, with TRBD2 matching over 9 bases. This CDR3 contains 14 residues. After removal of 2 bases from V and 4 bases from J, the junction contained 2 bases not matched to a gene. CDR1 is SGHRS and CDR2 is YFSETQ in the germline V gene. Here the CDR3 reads CASSFSGSADTQYF. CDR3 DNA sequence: TGCGCCAGCAGCTTTAGCGGGAGTGCAGATACGCAGTATTTT.

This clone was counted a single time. The DNA for the CDR3 is TGTGCCACCAGTGTGCGGGGTGGCACCGGGGAGCTGTTTTTT. Its translation is CATSVRGGTGELFF. The chain links TRBV24-1 to TRBJ2-2, with TRBD2 as a possible D gene (6 bases). The V gene lost 5 bases and the J gene lost 4 bases, with 10 bases spanning the gap. The CDR3 runs 14 residues. CDR1 is KGHDR, CDR2 SFDVKD, per germline.

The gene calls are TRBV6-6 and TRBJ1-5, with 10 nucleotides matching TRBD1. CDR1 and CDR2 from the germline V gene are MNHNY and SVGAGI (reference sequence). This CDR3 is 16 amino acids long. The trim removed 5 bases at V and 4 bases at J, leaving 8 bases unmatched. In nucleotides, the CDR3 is TGTGCCAGCAGTAACCGGGACAGGGGCCCGAATCAGCCCCAGCATTTT. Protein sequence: CASSNRDRGPNQPQHF.

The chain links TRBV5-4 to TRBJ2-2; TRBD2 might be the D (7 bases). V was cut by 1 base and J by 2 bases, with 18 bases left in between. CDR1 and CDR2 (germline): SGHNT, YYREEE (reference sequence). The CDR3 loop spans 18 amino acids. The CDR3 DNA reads TGTGCCAGCAGCTTGTTTCGGGGGGCGATCGTTAACACCGGGGAGCTGTTTTTT. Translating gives CASSLFRGAIVNTGELFF. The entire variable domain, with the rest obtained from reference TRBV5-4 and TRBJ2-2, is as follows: ETGVTQSPTHLIKTRGQQVTLRCSSQSGHNTVSWYQQALGQGPQFIFQYYREEENGRGNFPPRFSGLQFPNYSSELNVNALELDDSALYLCASSLFRGAIVNTGELFFGEGSRLTVL.

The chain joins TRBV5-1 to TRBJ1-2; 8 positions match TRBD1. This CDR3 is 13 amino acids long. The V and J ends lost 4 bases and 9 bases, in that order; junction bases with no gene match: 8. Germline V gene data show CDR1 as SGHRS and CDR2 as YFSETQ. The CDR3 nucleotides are TGCGCCAGCAGCGCCGGACAGGGACTAAGCTACACCTTC. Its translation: CASSAGQGLSYTF.

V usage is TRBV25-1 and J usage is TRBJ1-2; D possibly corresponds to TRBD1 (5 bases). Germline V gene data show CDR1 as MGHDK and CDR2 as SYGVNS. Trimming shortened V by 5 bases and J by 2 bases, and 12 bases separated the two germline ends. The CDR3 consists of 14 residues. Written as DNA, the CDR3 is TGTGCCAGCAGTCCCGACAGCAGAAACTATGGCTACACCTTC. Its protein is CASSPDSRNYGYTF.

The CDR3 nucleotides are TGCAGGCCAAGAAGAGTAGATACGCAGTATTTT. It yields the protein CRPRRVDTQYF. The chain couples TRBV20-1 to TRBJ2-3; D remains ambiguous. The CDR3 has 11 residues. Germline V gene sequence: CDR1 DFQATT, CDR2 SNEGSKA (reference sequence).